Reported below is one TCR beta chain. The antigen is not known. This sample was taken from a study of cytomegalovirus exposure and HLA in healthy donors. Study-level findings and limits: Listed as cytomegalovirus-associated were 150 to 200 TCR beta chains.

Primers for the PCR totalled 60 Vbeta and 13 Jbeta. Profiled with immunoSEQ multiplex PCR; TCRdb holds only in-frame clones, not every one. Seen here are tens of thousands of clones, about 80% observed once, and the top ten hold roughly 3.9%. The V and J ends lost 3 bases and 6 bases respectively, with 18 bases between them. There are 15 residues in the CDR3. Looked up from germline, CDR1 is LNHDA and CDR2 is SQIVND (reference sequence). Source material: PBMCs. This clonotype was sampled from a middle-aged woman in good health and CMV-seronegative. The gene calls are TRBV19 and TRBJ2-7; tentative D call: TRBD2 (6 bases). The CDR3 nucleotides read TGTGCCAGTAGTATCCTCGGGACGGAGGGGTTCGAGCAGTACTTC. It codes for CASSILGTEGFEQYF.